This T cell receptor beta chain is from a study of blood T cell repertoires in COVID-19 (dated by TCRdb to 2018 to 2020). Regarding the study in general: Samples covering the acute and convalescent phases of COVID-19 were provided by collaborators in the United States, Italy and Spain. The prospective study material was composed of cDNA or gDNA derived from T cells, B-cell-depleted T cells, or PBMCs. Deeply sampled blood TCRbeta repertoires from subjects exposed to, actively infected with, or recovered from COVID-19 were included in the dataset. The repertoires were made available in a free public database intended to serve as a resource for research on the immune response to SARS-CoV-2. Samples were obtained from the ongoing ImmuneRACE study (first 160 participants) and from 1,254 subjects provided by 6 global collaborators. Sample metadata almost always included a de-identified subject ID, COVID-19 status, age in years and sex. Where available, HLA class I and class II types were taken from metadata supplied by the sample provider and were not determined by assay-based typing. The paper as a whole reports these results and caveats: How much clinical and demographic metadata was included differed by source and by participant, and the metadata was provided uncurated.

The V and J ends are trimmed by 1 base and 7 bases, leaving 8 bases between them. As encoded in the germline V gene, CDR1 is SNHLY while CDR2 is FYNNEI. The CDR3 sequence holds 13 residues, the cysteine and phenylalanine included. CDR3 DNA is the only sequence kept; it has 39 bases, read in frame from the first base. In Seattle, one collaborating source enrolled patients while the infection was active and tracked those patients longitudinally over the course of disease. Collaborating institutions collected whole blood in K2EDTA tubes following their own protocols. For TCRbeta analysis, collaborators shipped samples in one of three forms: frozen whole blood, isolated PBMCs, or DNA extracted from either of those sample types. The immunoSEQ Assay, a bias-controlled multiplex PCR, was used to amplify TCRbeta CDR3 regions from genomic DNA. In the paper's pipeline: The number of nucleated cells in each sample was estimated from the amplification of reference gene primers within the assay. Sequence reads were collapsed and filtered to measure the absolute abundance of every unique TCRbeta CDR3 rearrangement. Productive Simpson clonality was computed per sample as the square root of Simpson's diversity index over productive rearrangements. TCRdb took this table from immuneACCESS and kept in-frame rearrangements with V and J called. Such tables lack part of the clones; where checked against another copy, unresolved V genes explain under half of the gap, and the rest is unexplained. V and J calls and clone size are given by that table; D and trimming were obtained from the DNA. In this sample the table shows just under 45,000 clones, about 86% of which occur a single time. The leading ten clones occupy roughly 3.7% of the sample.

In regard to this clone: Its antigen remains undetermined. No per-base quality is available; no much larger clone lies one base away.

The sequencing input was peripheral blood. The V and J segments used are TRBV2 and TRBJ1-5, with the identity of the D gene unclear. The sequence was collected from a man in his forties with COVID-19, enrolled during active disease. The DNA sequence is TGTGCCAGCAGTGAAGTGGGAGGGCAGCCCCAGCATTTT. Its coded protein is CASSEVGGQPQHF.